Reported below is one TCR beta chain. The antigen is not known. CDR3 size: 13 residues. Trimming stripped 0 bases from V and 7 bases from J, with 9 bases between. The data were produced by immunoSEQ multiplex PCR, yet TCRdb's version contains in-frame clones alone and is incomplete. In the table there are roughly 81,000 clones, just over 90% of which are singletons. These data come from a study of human versus mouse CDR3 diversity and MHC coevolution. Findings and limits, study-wide: The lowest clonal inequality scores came from most of the three human donors. iCHAO1 estimated the human TCR beta repertoire at roughly 1.5 million clonotypes. Mice had fewer CDR3 deletions and insertions than humans on average.

Sequencing used naive CD4+ T cells from blood. Subset here: CD45RO-negative CD62L-positive naive CD4 T cells. The V gene is TRBV23-1, the J gene TRBJ1-2; D is unresolved. TRBV23-1 is marked as an open reading frame, function uncertain. This receptor was obtained from a person between 25 and 69 years old in good health. The CDR3 is CASSQSHYSGYTF. In DNA, the CDR3 is TGCGCCAGCAGTCAATCGCATTACTCTGGCTACACCTTC.